The clone carrying this T cell receptor beta chain was detected many times. These data are taken from a study of molecular identifiers for immune sequencing clone quantification. V lost 6 bases to trimming and J lost 3 bases; unmatched junction nucleotides: 3. The CDR3 spans 14 residues. Germline CDR1 is SNHLY and CDR2 is FYNNEI. Listed TCR primers and previously described methods were used for bulk TCR libraries. A single record per CDR3 protein comes from TCRdb applying MiXCR to the PCR reads. The sample has some 88,000 distinct CDR3 sequences, under 25% seen once. The receptor was derived from a human donor in good health. Some libraries in this study had Jurkat cell RNA spiked in. Material for sequencing was naive CD8+ T cells from blood, with Jurkat cell RNA spiked in. Noted subset: FACS-sorted CD8+CD4-CCR7+CD45RA+ naive T cells. J is TRBJ2-1 and V is TRBV2; 9 nucleotides line up with TRBD2. CDR3 nucleotide sequence: TGTGCCAGCAGAGGGACTAGCTTCTACAATGAGCAGTTCTTC. Translated: CASRGTSFYNEQFF.